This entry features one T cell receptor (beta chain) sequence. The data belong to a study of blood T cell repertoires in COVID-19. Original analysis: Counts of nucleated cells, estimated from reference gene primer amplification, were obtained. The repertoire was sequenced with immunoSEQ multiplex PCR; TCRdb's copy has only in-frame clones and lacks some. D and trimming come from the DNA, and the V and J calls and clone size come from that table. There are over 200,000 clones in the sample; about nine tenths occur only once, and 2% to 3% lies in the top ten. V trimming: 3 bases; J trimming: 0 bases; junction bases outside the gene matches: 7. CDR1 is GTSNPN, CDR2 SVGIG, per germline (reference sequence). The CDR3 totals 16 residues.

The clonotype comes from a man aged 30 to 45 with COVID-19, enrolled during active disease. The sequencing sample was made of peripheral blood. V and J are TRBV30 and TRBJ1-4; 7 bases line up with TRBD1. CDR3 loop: CAWRRGPDATNEKLFF. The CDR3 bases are TGTGCCTGGAGGAGGGGGCCGGATGCAACTAATGAAAAACTGTTTTTT.